Each of the 3 T cell receptor beta chains below was sequenced from the same sample in a study of blood T cells in healthy people across ages. Then a second PCR, running about 6 to 11 cycles, was carried out with a sample-barcoded 5' primer and a J-beta primer mix. TCRdb redid the calling of the 5' RACE reads with MiXCR, one entry per CDR3 protein. Of over 700,000 distinct CDR3 sequences listed, about 55% are singletons. Sequencing input: blood. The origin of the receptors is an elderly man in good health.

V usage is TRBV10-3 and J usage is TRBJ2-1, with 7 positions matching TRBD2. Germline CDR1 is ENHRY and CDR2 is SYGVKD. Losses at the gene ends were 6 bases for V and 1 base for J; bases not matched to a gene: 6. This CDR3 region has 15 residues. The CDR3 DNA sequence: TGTGCCATCAGGGAGGCGGGAGTGTCCTACAATGAGCAGTTCTTC. Residues: CAIREAGVSYNEQFF.

In its sample, this clonotype was seen a few times. The chain has TRBV7-3 and TRBJ2-5, with 8 bases matching TRBD1. This CDR3 has 15 amino acids. V trimming: 1 base; J trimming: 5 bases; junction bases outside the gene matches: 6. CDR1 and CDR2 from the germline V gene are SGHTA and FQGTGA. This CDR3 is CASSLRGQGGETQYF. CDR3 in DNA: TGTGCCAGCAGCTTAAGAGGACAGGGTGGGGAGACCCAGTACTTC.

A remark on this clonotype: The junction departs from germline at one end; a sequencing error may be responsible. This chain joins TRBV27 and TRBJ2-1, with D perhaps given as TRBD1 or TRBD2 (5 bases each). The CDR3 extends over 18 amino acids. Looked up from germline, CDR1 is MNHEY and CDR2 is SMNVEV (reference sequence). This CDR3 is CASSYSRGGPLSYSEQFF. CDR3 coding DNA: TGTGCCAGCAGTTACTCACGGGGCGGGCCCCTCTCCTACAGTGAGCAGTTCTTC.